This T cell receptor (beta chain) was identified during a study of cytomegalovirus exposure and HLA in healthy donors. CDR3 length: 14 amino acids. Trimming stripped 2 bases from V and 1 base from J, with 9 bases between. Germline V gives CDR1 LGHNA, CDR2 YSLEER. PCR involved 60 Vbeta and 13 Jbeta primers. Clones were sequenced by immunoSEQ multiplex PCR, and TCRdb holds only the in-frame ones, with some missing. The specimen's table records 160,000 or so clones. Study-wide points: An Asian-associated ancestry cluster reportedly showed fewer N-insertions than the approximately 670-donor mean in a later analysis. Certain indistinguishable V segments, among them TRBV6-2 and TRBV6-3, were excluded. Earlier results showed most TCR beta V segments being productive about 87% or about 30% of the time.

Participants comprised healthy donors of bone marrow. A note on this clone: Its antigen is currently unknown.

Material: PBMCs. This TCR came from a man aged 30 to 45 in good health and CMV-seronegative. The rearrangement joins TRBV4-3 to TRBJ2-7, with D maybe TRBD2 (5 bases). The CDR3 loop reads CASSQTRRSYEQYF. The CDR3 DNA follows: TGCGCCAGCAGCCAAACGCGGAGGTCCTACGAGCAGTACTTC.